This passage covers 17 T cell receptor beta chains from one sample sequenced in a study of shared clonotypes between healthy human individuals. The assay was immunoSEQ multiplex PCR, and TCRdb's table has in-frame clones only and misses some. The table shows under 600,000 clones, with about 98% occurring only once. Naive CD8 isolation took CD45RO-negative cells positively selected for CCR7 and excluded terminally differentiated effector memory CD45RA+ cells. Sequenced input: naive CD8+ T cells sorted from blood. All receptors come from a man aged 25 to 40 in good health.

In this sample, this clone turned up once. The rearrangement uses TRBV29-1 and TRBJ2-7; possible D gene TRBD2, 5 bases. V lost 5 bases and J lost 2, with 10 bases in between. There are 12 residues in the CDR3. CDR1 is SQVTM and CDR2 is ANQGSEA in the germline V gene. The CDR3 here is CSVSAEAYEQYF. The CDR3 nucleotides are TGCAGCGTTTCGGCGGAGGCCTACGAGCAGTACTTC.

The chain joins TRBV6-5 to TRBJ1-2; D is possibly TRBD1 (5 bases). CDR1 is MNHEY and CDR2 is SVGAGI in the germline V gene. This CDR3 is 13 amino acids long. The germline V and J ends were trimmed by 2 bases and 8 bases, with 12 bases remaining between them. CDR3 region: CASSYEAGHGYTF. In DNA, the CDR3 is TGTGCCAGCAGTTACGAAGCGGGGCACGGCTACACCTTC.

The chain has TRBV7-9 and TRBJ2-1, with 8 bases lining up with TRBD2. Germline V lookup: CDR1 SEHNR, CDR2 FQNEAQ (reference sequence). The CDR3 runs to 15 residues. V dropped 5 bases and J dropped 2; count of bases not matched to a gene: 5. CDR3 sequence reads: CASSLREGPYNEQFF. CDR3 DNA sequence: TGTGCCAGCAGCCTACGGGAGGGCCCCTACAATGAGCAGTTCTTC. The entire variable domain, with the rest obtained from reference TRBV7-9 and TRBJ2-1, is as follows: DTGVSQNPRHKITKRGQNVTFRCDPISEHNRLYWYRQTLGQGPEFLTYFQNEAQLEKSRLLSDRFSAERPKGSFSTLEIQRTEQGDSAMYLCASSLREGPYNEQFFGPGTRLTVL.

The V call is TRBV27, the J call TRBJ2-7; TRBD2 matches at 8 bases. In germline, CDR1 is MNHEY, CDR2 SMNVEV (reference sequence). Losses at the gene ends were 5 bases for V and 5 bases for J; bases not matched to a gene: 17. The CDR3 totals 17 residues. The CDR3, as DNA: TGTGCCAGCAGTCTATTGTCTACAGCGGGAGCGGGGGACGAGCAGTACTTC. Its translation: CASSLLSTAGAGDEQYF.

The V gene is TRBV4-1, the J gene TRBJ2-6; D not resolved. The germline V gene encodes CDR1 MGHRA and CDR2 YSYEKL. V was clipped by 4 bases and J by 0 bases, with 4 bases between them. The CDR3 is 14 residues long. The CDR3 spells CASSPRSGANVLTF. DNA for the CDR3: TGCGCCAGCAGCCCCCGCTCTGGGGCCAACGTCCTGACTTTC.

The CDR3 DNA sequence: TGTGCCAGCAGCCAGGGGGGGGAAGGCTACACCTTC. It specifies CASSQGGEGYTF. The V and J genes are TRBV14 and TRBJ1-2; possible D gene TRBD1, 5 bases. Germline V gene sequence: CDR1 SGHDN, CDR2 FVKESK. V was clipped by 3 bases and J by 8 bases, with 10 bases between them. This CDR3 comprises 12 residues. The variable domain in full, with the rest retrieved from reference TRBV14 and TRBJ1-2, is EAGVTQFPSHSVIEKGQTVTLRCDPISGHDNLYWYRRVMGKEIKFLLHFVKESKQDESGMPNNRFLAERTGGTYSTLKVQPAELEDSGVYFCASSQGGEGYTFGSGTRLTVV.

V usage is TRBV5-6 and J usage is TRBJ2-3; D is possibly TRBD1 (6 bases). V lost 0 bases and J 3 bases, leaving 11 bases between the germline ends. This CDR3 region has 15 residues. Germline lookup yields CDR1 SGHDT and CDR2 YYEEEE. As DNA, the CDR3 is TGTGCCAGCAGCTTGGACCGGGACAATACAGATACGCAGTATTTT. This translates into CASSLDRDNTDTQYF. Supplemented by reference TRBV5-6 and TRBJ2-3, the full variable domain reads DAGVTQSPTHLIKTRGQQVTLRCSPKSGHDTVSWYQQALGQGPQFIFQYYEEEERQRGNFPDRFSGHQFPNYSSELNVNALLLGDSALYLCASSLDRDNTDTQYFGPGTRLTVL.

V is TRBV29-1 and J is TRBJ2-3, with TRBD2 matching 9 bases. There are 15 residues in the CDR3. Germline lookup yields CDR1 SQVTM and CDR2 ANQGSEA. The V segment lost 3 bases and the J segment 3 bases; nucleotides outside the gene matches: 7. CDR3 residues: CSVEKIAGETDTQYF. In DNA, the CDR3 is TGCAGCGTTGAGAAAATAGCGGGAGAAACAGATACGCAGTATTTT.

V usage is TRBV9 and J usage is TRBJ2-3; 9 nucleotides agree with TRBD1. The V gene's germline CDR1 is SGDLS and CDR2 YYNGEE. This CDR3 is 16 amino acids long. The V segment lost 3 bases and the J segment 2 bases; nucleotides outside the gene matches: 7. As DNA, the CDR3 is TGTGCCAGCAGCGCGGAGAGGGACAGGGCCACAGATACGCAGTATTTT. It translates to CASSAERDRATDTQYF.

The rearrangement uses TRBV27 and TRBJ2-7; D assignment may be TRBD1 or TRBD2 (7 bases each). Germline V gene data show CDR1 as MNHEY and CDR2 as SMNVEV (reference sequence). The CDR3 is made up of 15 amino acids. Trimming pared 2 bases from V and 4 bases from J, leaving 15 bases between. The CDR3 DNA is TGTGCCAGCAGTTTAGGCACAGGGGAGGGGTACGAGCAGTACTTC. Protein: CASSLGTGEGYEQYF.

The chain combines TRBV27 with TRBJ2-1; 9 bases are shared with TRBD2. Germline CDR1 MNHEY, CDR2 SMNVEV (reference sequence). The CDR3 has 14 amino acids. V lost 4 bases to trimming and J lost 6 bases; unmatched junction nucleotides: 4. CDR3 region: CASSSASGINEQFF. In DNA, the CDR3 is TGTGCCAGCAGTTCCGCTAGCGGGATCAATGAGCAGTTCTTC.

The chain employs TRBV27 and TRBJ2-3; D might be TRBD1 (6 bases). Germline V gene lookup returns CDR1 MNHEY and CDR2 SMNVEV (reference sequence). This CDR3 is built from 14 residues. Trimming shortened V by 2 bases and J by 4 bases, and 10 bases separated the two germline ends. CDR3 DNA: TGTGCCAGCAGTTTAGGCAGGGGCCCAGATACGCAGTATTTT. Its translation: CASSLGRGPDTQYF.

V gene TRBV6-1 combines with J gene TRBJ1-5, with TRBD1 as a possible D gene (6 bases). Germline V gene sequence: CDR1 MNHNS, CDR2 SASEGT. The CDR3 has 16 residues. V lost 2 bases, J lost 4 bases, and 15 bases lay in between. This CDR3 is CASSEYGGGTNQPQHF. The CDR3 nucleotides are TGTGCCAGCAGTGAATATGGAGGGGGAACTAATCAGCCCCAGCATTTT.

This clone was detected once. The V and J genes are TRBV9 and TRBJ2-3; tentatively, D is TRBD1 or TRBD2 (5 bases each). CDR1 is SGDLS and CDR2 is YYNGEE in the germline V gene. The CDR3 is 15 amino acids. The ends were cut back, 3 bases at V and 2 bases at J, with 13 bases in the middle. DNA of the CDR3: TGTGCCAGCAGCGCTCGAGGGACCACCACAGATACGCAGTATTTT. Its translation is CASSARGTTTDTQYF.

This rearrangement joins TRBV29-1 to TRBJ1-1; D is ambiguous. The CDR3 is 13 amino acids. Germline values: CDR1 SQVTM, CDR2 ANQGSEA. V gave up 6 bases and J gave up 0 bases, with 11 bases separating them. The CDR3: CSVSGGMNTEAFF. CDR3 nucleotides: TGCAGCGTGAGTGGAGGAATGAACACTGAAGCTTTCTTT.

The chain joins TRBV28 to TRBJ2-2; the D is unclear. Germline lookup yields CDR1 MDHEN and CDR2 SYDVKM. The CDR3 has 13 residues. The V gene lost 6 bases and the J gene lost 3 bases, with 8 bases spanning the gap. DNA for the CDR3: TGTGCCAGCAGCCGGCGCGACACCGGGGAGCTGTTTTTT. It yields the protein CASSRRDTGELFF.

This chain joins TRBV29-1 and TRBJ2-2; 7 positions match TRBD1. The V and J ends lost 6 bases and 0 bases, in that order; junction bases with no gene match: 7. From germline, CDR1 is SQVTM and CDR2 ANQGSEA. CDR3 length: 15 amino acids. The CDR3 DNA is TGCAGCGTCTTCGTGGGGACAGCGAACACCGGGGAGCTGTTTTTT. Its protein product is CSVFVGTANTGELFF.